This T cell receptor (beta chain) was identified during a study of graft-versus-host responses after intestinal transplantation. For the study at large: Multivisceral, liver-intestinal, or isolated intestinal grafts were transplanted into recipients.

Method: immunoSEQ multiplex PCR; TCRdb's copy keeps in-frame clones and lacks some. The sample contains about 120,000 clones, 85% to 95% of which appear only once. As concerns this clone: The antigen remains unidentified.

Looked up from germline, CDR1 is SGDLS and CDR2 is YYNGEE. The CDR3 totals 15 residues. V was pared by 0 bases and J by 4 bases, with 14 bases between. V and J are TRBV9 and TRBJ2-7, with D possibly matching TRBD2 (5 bases). Sample: unstimulated CD8+ T cells sorted from spleen or lymph node cells, taken before intestinal transplant. The source of this sequence is a human donor who received an intestinal transplant. CDR3 sequence reads: CASSVGSSWGYEQYF. In nucleotides, the CDR3 is TGTGCCAGCAGCGTAGGTTCTAGCTGGGGTTACGAGCAGTACTTC.